This passage covers 28 T cell receptor beta chains from one sample sequenced in a study of T cell responses to AZD1222 COVID-19 vaccine (dated by TCRdb to the early 2020s). The protocol used for the library was the immunoSEQ multiplex PCR assay. The immuneACCESS repertoire file appears here via TCRdb, limited to in-frame rearrangements. These files lack a portion of the clones; in checked studies, under half of the deficit traces to unresolved V genes, and the cause of the others is not known. This sample lists 100,000 or so clones; approximately 87% were detected once. Jointly, the top ten make up roughly a tenth of the sample. This specimen's time point label, per the study, means: about 28 days (+/-7) after the second vaccine dose. Sequenced material: peripheral blood, taken 28 days after the second AZD1222 dose. The receptors derive from an adult who received the AZD1222 COVID-19 vaccine.

The chain recombines TRBV10-3 with TRBJ2-6; TRBD2 matches 7 bases. The CDR3 covers 15 residues. Trimming took 2 bases from V and 2 from J; bases not matched to a gene: 0. The germline CDR1 and CDR2 sequences are ENHRY and SYGVKD. CDR3 DNA sequence: TGTGCCATCAGTGAGCGGGGGGCTGGGGCCAACGTCCTGACTTTC. This encodes CAISERGAGANVLTF.

The V call is TRBV7-9, the J call TRBJ2-2; 8 nucleotides match TRBD2. This CDR3 is 16 amino acids long. The germline V gene encodes CDR1 SEHNR and CDR2 FQNEAQ (reference sequence). V was pared by 5 bases and J by 7 bases, with 12 bases of the junction left unmatched. The CDR3 nucleotides are TGTGCCAGCAGCCTCCTTTCCGGGGGGGCCGGCGGGGAGCTGTTTTTT. Its translation is CASSLLSGGAGGELFF.

The chain joins TRBV4-1 to TRBJ1-4; 10 bases are shared with TRBD1. This CDR3 is 15 amino acids long. V dropped 4 bases and J dropped 7; count of bases not matched to a gene: 6. Germline values: CDR1 MGHRA, CDR2 YSYEKL. CDR3: CASSRGTGVPEKLFF. CDR3 coding DNA: TGCGCCAGCAGCCGAGGGACAGGGGTCCCTGAAAAACTGTTTTTT.

The CDR3 DNA sequence: TGTGCCAGCAGCTTAAATGGGGCGTCGGAGACCCAGTACTTC. It translates to CASSLNGASETQYF. V and J are TRBV7-2 and TRBJ2-5, with D tentatively TRBD1 (5 bases). The germline gives CDR1 SGHTA, CDR2 FQGNSA. V lost 2 bases and J 5 bases, leaving 12 bases between the germline ends. This CDR3 contains 14 residues.

This clone occurred a few times. The chain uses TRBV6-1 and TRBJ2-1, with 9 nucleotides matching TRBD2. The CDR3 extends over 15 amino acids. Losses at the gene ends were 1 base for V and 4 bases for J; bases not matched to a gene: 2. CDR1 is MNHNS, CDR2 SASEGT, per germline. The CDR3 sequence is CASSEVAGDYNEQFF. The DNA for the CDR3 is TGTGCCAGCAGTGAAGTAGCGGGAGATTACAATGAGCAGTTCTTC.

The chain combines TRBV27 with TRBJ2-7; unclear D gene. Germline values: CDR1 MNHEY, CDR2 SMNVEV (reference sequence). V lost 0 bases to trimming and J lost 4 bases, with 7 bases between them. The CDR3 contains 13 residues. For the CDR3, the DNA is TGTGCCAGCAGTTTATCTCTCCCGTACGAGCAGTACTTC. Its translation is CASSLSLPYEQYF.

This clone has just one count. The chain joins TRBV18 to TRBJ1-3, with D maybe TRBD1 (5 bases). The CDR3 totals 15 residues. Trimming took off 5 bases at V and 3 bases at J, with 14 bases between the two ends. Germline CDR1 KGHSH, CDR2 LQKENI. The CDR3 reads CASSETRGGGNTIYF. CDR3 nucleotide sequence: TGTGCCAGCTCAGAAACAAGGGGTGGTGGAAACACCATATATTTT.

This clone was detected only a few times. V gene TRBV5-5 combines with J gene TRBJ2-1, with 7 bases lining up with TRBD2. J gave up 0 bases and V 5 bases, and 8 bases lay outside the gene matches. Germline V gene lookup returns CDR1 SGHKS and CDR2 YYEKEE (reference sequence). CDR3 length equals 16 residues. CDR3 sequence (DNA): TGTGCCAGCAGTGGGAGGGCGGAAAGCTCCTACAATGAGCAGTTCTTC. It translates to CASSGRAESSYNEQFF. Complete variable domain (other parts from reference TRBV5-5 and TRBJ2-1): DAGVTQSPTHLIKTRGQQVTLRCSPISGHKSVSWYQQVLGQGPQFIFQYYEKEERGRGNFPDRFSARQFPNYSSELNVNALLLGDSALYLCASSGRAESSYNEQFFGPGTRLTVL.

V and J are TRBV27 and TRBJ2-7; TRBD1 matches 8 bases. V lost 6 bases and J lost 0; bases outside the gene matches: 4. The CDR3 totals 14 residues. The germline gives CDR1 MNHEY, CDR2 SMNVEV (reference sequence). The CDR3 DNA is TGTGCCAGCAGCAGGGACAGGTTCTCCTACGAGCAGTACTTC. It encodes CASSRDRFSYEQYF.

The chain employs TRBV28 and TRBJ1-1, with a tentative D call TRBD1 (5 bases). This CDR3 has 14 residues. V lost 5 bases and J lost 11, with 21 bases in between. The germline CDR1 and CDR2 sequences are MDHEN and SYDVKM. The CDR3 protein is CASSLIGLTRGAFF. The DNA for the CDR3 is TGTGCCAGCAGTCTCATAGGTCTCACCCGGGGGGCTTTCTTT.

This chain's CDR3 is CASSRGDRAFSTDTQYF. The CDR3 DNA is TGTGCCAGCAGCCGTGGAGACAGGGCCTTTAGCACAGATACGCAGTATTTT. V and J are TRBV7-9 and TRBJ2-3; 7 bases agree with TRBD1. Germline CDR1 is SEHNR and CDR2 is FQNEAQ (reference sequence). The CDR3 is 17 amino acids. The V segment lost 5 bases and the J segment 0 bases; nucleotides outside the gene matches: 11. The variable domain in full, completed from reference TRBV7-9 and TRBJ2-3, reads DTGVSQNPRHKITKRGQNVTFRCDPISEHNRLYWYRQTLGQGPEFLTYFQNEAQLEKSRLLSDRFSAERPKGSFSTLEIQRTEQGDSAMYLCASSRGDRAFSTDTQYFGPGTRLTVL.

The chain employs TRBV28 and TRBJ1-4, with 7 positions matching TRBD1. CDR1 and CDR2 from the germline V gene are MDHEN and SYDVKM. The CDR3 consists of 15 residues. J lost 7 bases, V lost 6 bases, and 11 bases had no gene match. CDR3 nucleotide sequence: TGTGCCAGCAGCCCCCACAGGGGCGGTGGTGAAAAACTGTTTTTT. This encodes CASSPHRGGGEKLFF.

This chain joins TRBV3-1 (or the pseudogene TRBV3-2) and TRBJ1-1; D gene unclear. Trimming stripped 4 bases from V and 8 bases from J, with 8 bases between. From germline, CDR1 is LGHDT and CDR2 YNNKEL (reference sequence). CDR3 length: 11 residues. The CDR3 DNA sequence: TGTGCCAGCAGCCCAGGCTCGGAAGCTTTCTTT. Translated: CASSPGSEAFF.

V gene TRBV29-1 combines with J gene TRBJ2-5, with no clear D. Germline CDR1 reads SQVTM; CDR2 reads ANQGSEA. Between the trimmed V and J ends, which lost 1 base and 5 bases, there was a span of 11 bases. This CDR3 has 13 residues. The CDR3 is CSVEVTMQETQYF. The DNA of the CDR3 is TGCAGCGTTGAAGTCACCATGCAGGAGACCCAGTACTTC.

The J gene is TRBJ2-7, the V gene TRBV19; no clear D. The germline V gene has CDR1 LNHDA and CDR2 SQIVND (reference sequence). The CDR3 consists of 13 residues. With 5 bases removed from V and 2 bases from J, the gap between germline ends came to 10 bases. CDR3 in DNA: TGTGCCAGTAGTCGACAAGGAGCCTACGAGCAGTACTTC. This translates into CASSRQGAYEQYF. The full variable domain, in which reference TRBV19 and TRBJ2-7 provide the parts outside the CDR3, is DGGITQSPKYLFRKEGQNVTLSCEQNLNHDAMYWYRQDPGQGLRLIYYSQIVNDFQKGDIAEGYSVSREKKESFPLTVTSAQKNPTAFYLCASSRQGAYEQYFGPGTRLTVT.

The chain employs TRBV7-9 and TRBJ2-7; 7 bases are a match to TRBD2. The CDR3 is 15 amino acids. Trimming cost V 1 base and J 5 bases; bases outside gene matches: 8. CDR1 and CDR2 from the germline V gene are SEHNR and FQNEAQ (reference sequence). The CDR3 coding sequence is TGTGCCAGCAGCTTAGAGGCGGGGGAAGTTAACGAGCAGTACTTC. Translating it yields CASSLEAGEVNEQYF.

V usage is TRBV7-6 and J usage is TRBJ2-5; TRBD2 matches 8 bases. The trim removed 5 bases at V and 4 bases at J, leaving 6 bases unmatched. The germline V gene encodes CDR1 SGHVS and CDR2 FNYEAQ. The CDR3 totals 14 residues. CDR3 sequence (DNA): TGTGCCAGCAGCCCCGGACTAGCACGAGAGACCCAGTACTTC. Amino acids: CASSPGLARETQYF.

V gene TRBV9 combines with J gene TRBJ2-3; TRBD2 agrees at 15 bases. V lost 0 bases to trimming and J lost 6 bases; unmatched junction nucleotides: 8. This CDR3 is 18 amino acids long. Germline CDR1 reads SGDLS; CDR2 reads YYNGEE. The CDR3 protein is CASSVGGLAGGVGDTQYF. CDR3 nucleotide sequence: TGTGCCAGCAGCGTAGGTGGACTAGCGGGAGGGGTCGGGGATACGCAGTATTTT. The whole variable domain, remainder taken from reference TRBV9 and TRBJ2-3, is DSGVTQTPKHLITATGQRVTLRCSPRSGDLSVYWYQQSLDQGLQFLIQYYNGEERAKGNILERFSAQQFPDLHSELNLSSLELGDSALYFCASSVGGLAGGVGDTQYFGPGTRLTVL.

The V call is TRBV12-3 or TRBV12-4, the J call TRBJ1-2; the D is unclear. CDR3 length equals 12 residues. Trimming pared 5 bases from V and 4 bases from J, leaving 8 bases between. CDR3 protein: CASSPYLYGYTF. CDR3 in DNA: TGTGCCAGCAGTCCCTACCTCTATGGCTACACCTTC.

This rearrangement joins TRBV30 to TRBJ2-1, with 8 bases identical to TRBD2. Germline V CDR1 and CDR2: GTSNPN, SVGIG (reference sequence). V gave up 0 bases and J gave up 9 bases; unmatched junction bases: 4. This CDR3 has 13 amino acids. CDR3 nucleotide sequence: TGTGCCTGGAGTGTACGGCTAGCGGGTGAGCAGTTCTTC. Translating gives CAWSVRLAGEQFF.

The gene calls are TRBV19 and TRBJ2-2; D may be TRBD1 (6 bases). The CDR3 contains 14 residues. V was cut by 8 bases and J by 5 bases, with 15 bases left in between. The germline gives CDR1 LNHDA, CDR2 SQIVND (reference sequence). The CDR3 nucleotides are TGTGCCAGTGGTCCCAGGGGAAGAACCGGGGAGCTGTTTTTT. Residues: CASGPRGRTGELFF.

J is TRBJ2-7 and V is TRBV27; D is undetermined. The CDR3 loop spans 13 amino acids. CDR1 is MNHEY, CDR2 SMNVEV, per germline (reference sequence). Between the trimmed V and J ends, which lost 1 base and 2 bases, there was a span of 6 bases. CDR3 loop: CASSLLGTYEQYF. The CDR3 DNA follows: TGTGCCAGCAGTTTATTGGGGACCTACGAGCAGTACTTC.

V is TRBV15 and J is TRBJ2-3; no clear D. The V gene's germline CDR1 is LNHNV and CDR2 YYDKDF (reference sequence). V shed 0 bases and J shed 7 bases, with 8 bases lying between them. There are 13 residues in the CDR3. The CDR3 is CATSRDRIYTQYF. In DNA form, the CDR3 reads TGTGCCACCAGCAGAGATAGGATCTATACGCAGTATTTT.

V usage is TRBV6-1 and J usage is TRBJ2-7, with D hard to call. V gave up 3 bases and J gave up 3 bases, with 6 bases separating them. The CDR3 extends over 12 amino acids. CDR1 and CDR2 (germline): MNHNS, SASEGT. The CDR3 bases are TGTGCCAGCAGTGATGTTGGCTACGAGCAGTACTTC. It specifies CASSDVGYEQYF.

V usage is TRBV11-2 and J usage is TRBJ2-2; 15 bases line up with TRBD2. The V gene's germline CDR1 is SGHAT and CDR2 FQNNGV. The CDR3 contains 16 residues. V lost 5 bases to trimming and J lost 6 bases; unmatched junction nucleotides: 4. This CDR3 is CASSPWTSGRAGELFF. CDR3 DNA: TGTGCCAGCAGCCCATGGACTAGCGGGAGGGCCGGGGAGCTGTTTTTT. The full variable domain, rest sourced from reference TRBV11-2 and TRBJ2-2, is EAGVAQSPRYKIIEKRQSVAFWCNPISGHATLYWYQQILGQGPKLLIQFQNNGVVDDSQLPKDRFSAERLKGVDSTLKIQPAKLEDSAVYLCASSPWTSGRAGELFFGEGSRLTVL.

The rearrangement joins TRBV12-5 to TRBJ2-7; D is uncertain. The CDR3 is 13 residues long. CDR1 LGHNT and CDR2 FRNRAP come from the germline V gene. The germline V and J ends were trimmed by 8 bases and 0 bases, with 11 bases remaining between them. CDR3 bases: TGTGCTAGTTCCCCCACGGGCTCCTACGAGCAGTACTTC. Its translation is CASSPTGSYEQYF.

This clone was found once. The gene calls are TRBV30 and TRBJ2-7, with 8 bases identical to TRBD2. J was trimmed by 5 bases and V by 0 bases; bases with no gene match: 3. From germline, CDR1 is GTSNPN and CDR2 SVGIG (reference sequence). The CDR3 has 13 amino acids. The CDR3 loop is CAWSVAGVDEQYF. The CDR3, as DNA: TGTGCCTGGAGTGTAGCGGGAGTCGACGAGCAGTACTTC.

This clone was detected only once. The chain links TRBV7-9 to TRBJ2-2; TRBD1 is a possible D gene (6 bases). The CDR3 loop spans 16 amino acids. Germline-derived CDR1 and CDR2 are SEHNR and FQNEAQ (reference sequence). V was shortened by 1 base and J by 3 bases, with 12 bases between the two germline ends. DNA of the CDR3: TGTGCCAGCAGCTTAGTCAGGGGCGCCCACACCGGGGAGCTGTTTTTT. Translation: CASSLVRGAHTGELFF.